This TCR beta chain appears in the sequencing data of a study of shared clonotypes between healthy human individuals. Generated by immunoSEQ multiplex PCR, the TCRdb table keeps only in-frame clones and is missing some. The table has roughly 1,000,000 clones, around 78% seen once. Regarding the study as a whole: Non-shared clonotypes displayed generation probabilities falling below those of clonotypes present in all four donors.

V was pared by 6 bases and J by 3 bases, with 8 bases of the junction left unmatched. In germline, CDR1 is MDHEN, CDR2 SYDVKM. The CDR3 contains 15 residues. A remark on this clone: Its antigen is not identified.

This clonotype originated in a young man in good health. Some clones in this sample may be carry-over from other donors' samples. The rearrangement joins TRBV28 to TRBJ1-2, with TRBD1 matching over 9 bases. Sequencing input: memory CD4+ T cells from PBMCs. Sample subset: CD45RA-negative fraction. CDR3 region: CASSRGQGMDYGYTF. As DNA, the CDR3 is TGTGCCAGCAGCCGAGGACAGGGGATGGACTATGGCTACACCTTC.